A selection of T cell receptor beta chains follows, all from one sample in a study of identical twins. TCRdb re-analysed the 5' RACE reads in MiXCR, keeping a single row per CDR3 protein. The repertoire includes 450,000 or so distinct CDR3 sequences, approximately 15% of them detected once, and 0.5% to 0.65% sits in the top ten. This sample was shared with a second study, whose subject was yellow fever vaccine responses in identical twins.

Sequencing was performed on CD4+ T cells sorted from blood. These receptors came from a woman in her late teens or twenties in good health. Both conserved end residues are part of each CDR3. Each record gives: V gene, J gene, D gene, clone size, CDR3 DNA, CDR3 protein. D genes are given only for firm matches. Some rows mark clone size as missing; the rest say once, few, many or name a class of expanded clone.

V gene: TRBV29-1
J gene: TRBJ2-1
D gene: TRBD1
clone size: many
CDR3 DNA: TGCAGCGTTGATAAGGGACAGGGGGCTTGGGGGTTCTTC
CDR3 protein: CSVDKGQGAWGFF

V gene: TRBV12-3/TRBV12-4
J gene: TRBJ2-2
D gene: NA
clone size: few
CDR3 DNA: TGTGCCAGCAGTGCGACCCCCACCGGGGAGCTGTTTTTT
CDR3 protein: CASSATPTGELFF

V gene: TRBV4-2
J gene: TRBJ2-7
D gene: TRBD2
clone size: NA
CDR3 DNA: TGTGCCAGCAGCCAAGATTCGCTAGCGGGAGGGCCGGGCGAGCAGTACTTC
CDR3 protein: CASSQDSLAGGPGEQYF

V gene: TRBV28
J gene: TRBJ2-7
D gene: NA
clone size: few
CDR3 DNA: TGTGCCAGCAGTAGGAGCGCACCCTACGAGCAGTACTTC
CDR3 protein: CASSRSAPYEQYF

V gene: TRBV6-6
J gene: TRBJ1-1
D gene: NA
clone size: few
CDR3 DNA: TGTGCCAGCAATAAGGGTTCGAACACTGAAGCTTTCTTT
CDR3 protein: CASNKGSNTEAFF

V gene: TRBV6-4
J gene: TRBJ2-3
D gene: TRBD1
clone size: few
CDR3 DNA: TGTGCCAGCAGTGCCGCCCTTCCGGGACAGGGGGCCTCAGATACGCAGTATTTT
CDR3 protein: CASSAALPGQGASDTQYF

V gene: TRBV12-5
J gene: TRBJ2-1
D gene: TRBD2
clone size: few
CDR3 DNA: TGTGCTAGTGGTTTGGATGGACTAGCCGATGAGCAGTTCTTC
CDR3 protein: CASGLDGLADEQFF

V gene: TRBV7-9
J gene: TRBJ2-3
D gene: TRBD2
clone size: few
CDR3 DNA: TGTGCCAGCAGCTTTGTGCGGGGGGCGAAGGATACGCAGTATTTT
CDR3 protein: CASSFVRGAKDTQYF

V gene: TRBV12-3/TRBV12-4
J gene: TRBJ1-1
D gene: NA
clone size: many
CDR3 DNA: TGTGCCAGCAGTCAGGTGGGGGCCACTGAAGCTTTCTTT
CDR3 protein: CASSQVGATEAFF

V gene: TRBV6-1
J gene: TRBJ2-1
D gene: NA
clone size: NA
CDR3 DNA: TGTGCCAGCCGTCTAGATTCGGCCTACAATGAGCAGTTCTTC
CDR3 protein: CASRLDSAYNEQFF

V gene: TRBV7-8
J gene: TRBJ2-3
D gene: NA
clone size: few
CDR3 DNA: TGTGCCAGCAGCTTAGGCCGGGGGCTAGCGGCTAGCACAGATACGCAGTATTTT
CDR3 protein: CASSLGRGLAASTDTQYF

V gene: TRBV27
J gene: TRBJ2-7
D gene: TRBD2
clone size: NA
CDR3 DNA: TGTGCCAGCAGTCCGATATTAGCGGGAGGGCCTTACGAGCAGTACTTC
CDR3 protein: CASSPILAGGPYEQYF

V gene: TRBV20-1
J gene: TRBJ2-5
D gene: TRBD2
clone size: few
CDR3 DNA: TGCAGTGCTAAGGGCGGGGGGCCCCAAGAGACCCAGTACTTC
CDR3 protein: CSAKGGGPQETQYF

V gene: TRBV7-3
J gene: TRBJ2-6
D gene: NA
clone size: NA
CDR3 DNA: TGTGCCAGCAGCCCTAGACAGGCAAGCGAGTTGGGGGCCAACGTCCTGACTTTC
CDR3 protein: CASSPRQASELGANVLTF

V gene: TRBV7-2
J gene: TRBJ2-1
D gene: TRBD2
clone size: few
CDR3 DNA: TGTGCCAGCAGCTTAGTAGCGGGAGTGGCCTACAATGAGCAGTTCTTC
CDR3 protein: CASSLVAGVAYNEQFF

V gene: TRBV11-2
J gene: TRBJ2-1
D gene: TRBD2
clone size: NA
CDR3 DNA: TGTGCCAGCAGGAAGTTTAGCGGGAGGTACTCCTACAATGAGCAGTTCTTC
CDR3 protein: CASRKFSGRYSYNEQFF

V gene: TRBV20-1
J gene: TRBJ2-3
D gene: TRBD2
clone size: few
CDR3 DNA: TGCAGTGCTAGAGTTGCGGGGGGGCCTGCAGATACGCAGTATTTT
CDR3 protein: CSARVAGGPADTQYF

V gene: TRBV5-1
J gene: TRBJ2-3
D gene: NA
clone size: NA
CDR3 DNA: TGCGCCAGCAGCTTGATCACCCCAGATACGCAGTATTTT
CDR3 protein: CASSLITPDTQYF

V gene: TRBV12-3/TRBV12-4
J gene: TRBJ2-1
D gene: NA
clone size: NA
CDR3 DNA: TGTGCCAGCAGTTTTGACGGCTACTACAATGAGCAGTTCTTC
CDR3 protein: CASSFDGYYNEQFF

V gene: TRBV10-3
J gene: TRBJ1-6
D gene: TRBD1
clone size: few
CDR3 DNA: TGTGCCATCAGTGAGTCGGGGCAGGGGGTTGCACCCCTCCACTTT
CDR3 protein: CAISESGQGVAPLHF

V gene: TRBV12-3/TRBV12-4
J gene: TRBJ2-7
D gene: TRBD2
clone size: many
CDR3 DNA: TGTGCCAGCAGCACTCCAGCGGGAGCGGGCGAGCAGTACTTC
CDR3 protein: CASSTPAGAGEQYF

V gene: TRBV10-3
J gene: TRBJ2-7
D gene: TRBD2
clone size: few
CDR3 DNA: TGTGCCATCAGTGAGCCCAGTAGCGGGAGGGCCTCCTACGAGCAGTACTTC
CDR3 protein: CAISEPSSGRASYEQYF

V gene: TRBV5-1
J gene: TRBJ2-3
D gene: TRBD2
clone size: NA
CDR3 DNA: TGCGCCAGCAGCGGTGGTGGCGGACTAGCGGGGTGGAAAGATACGCAGTATTTT
CDR3 protein: CASSGGGGLAGWKDTQYF

V gene: TRBV29-1
J gene: TRBJ1-3
D gene: NA
clone size: NA
CDR3 DNA: TGCAGCATACAAGACTCTGGAAACACCATATATTTT
CDR3 protein: CSIQDSGNTIYF

V gene: TRBV5-6
J gene: TRBJ2-1
D gene: NA
clone size: few
CDR3 DNA: TGTGCCAGCAGCTTTCCAGGGTGGAATGAGCAGTTCTTC
CDR3 protein: CASSFPGWNEQFF

V gene: TRBV5-1
J gene: TRBJ2-1
D gene: NA
clone size: few
CDR3 DNA: TGCGCCAGCAGCTTGGCGGGCTTTCAGTACAATGAGCAGTTCTTC
CDR3 protein: CASSLAGFQYNEQFF

V gene: TRBV7-2
J gene: TRBJ2-3
D gene: NA
clone size: many
CDR3 DNA: TGTGCCAGCAGCTTAAACAGGCTTTTCACAGATACGCAGTATTTT
CDR3 protein: CASSLNRLFTDTQYF

V gene: TRBV3-1
J gene: TRBJ1-4
D gene: NA
clone size: NA
CDR3 DNA: TGTGCCAGCAGCCGCCGGACGGCTTCTAATGAAAAACTGTTTTTT
CDR3 protein: CASSRRTASNEKLFF

V gene: TRBV18
J gene: TRBJ2-1
D gene: TRBD2
clone size: NA
CDR3 DNA: TGTGCCAGCTCACCGCCCGGAGCGGGGGGATCAGGGCAGTTCTTC
CDR3 protein: CASSPPGAGGSGQFF

V gene: TRBV4-3
J gene: TRBJ2-7
D gene: TRBD2
clone size: few
CDR3 DNA: TGCGCCAGCAGCACCCAGACTAGCGGCGCTTACGAGCAGTACTTC
CDR3 protein: CASSTQTSGAYEQYF

V gene: TRBV7-2
J gene: TRBJ2-7
D gene: NA
clone size: NA
CDR3 DNA: TGTGCCAGCAGCCCGGACTTGGGCGGCGAGCAGTACTTC
CDR3 protein: CASSPDLGGEQYF

V gene: TRBV6-2/TRBV6-3
J gene: TRBJ2-1
D gene: NA
clone size: NA
CDR3 DNA: TGTGCCAGCAGTTCCCCGGACAATAATGAGCAGTTCTTC
CDR3 protein: CASSSPDNNEQFF

V gene: TRBV14
J gene: TRBJ2-5
D gene: NA
clone size: NA
CDR3 DNA: TGTGCCAGCAGCCAAGGGGAGGGGGCTCAACAAGAGACCCAGTACTTC
CDR3 protein: CASSQGEGAQQETQYF

V gene: TRBV20-1
J gene: TRBJ2-7
D gene: NA
clone size: few
CDR3 DNA: TGCAGTGCTAGCAGGTTCGACGAGCAGTACTTC
CDR3 protein: CSASRFDEQYF

V gene: TRBV29-1
J gene: TRBJ2-7
D gene: NA
clone size: NA
CDR3 DNA: TGCAGCGCCACCACGTTCGGACAGAGATCCTACGAGCAGTACTTC
CDR3 protein: CSATTFGQRSYEQYF

V gene: TRBV5-6
J gene: TRBJ2-2
D gene: TRBD1
clone size: few
CDR3 DNA: TGTGCCAGCAGCTTCGACAGGGGGCATGGGGAGCTGTTTTTT
CDR3 protein: CASSFDRGHGELFF

V gene: TRBV6-5
J gene: TRBJ2-1
D gene: TRBD2
clone size: NA
CDR3 DNA: TGTGCCAGCAGTTATGCCATAGCGGGAGGCGGAAACAATGAGCAGTTCTTC
CDR3 protein: CASSYAIAGGGNNEQFF

V gene: TRBV7-8
J gene: TRBJ2-2
D gene: NA
clone size: NA
CDR3 DNA: TGTGCCAGCAGCTTAGAAGACAGTGGAGGAAGGGAGCTGTTTTTT
CDR3 protein: CASSLEDSGGRELFF

V gene: TRBV3-1
J gene: TRBJ2-2
D gene: NA
clone size: NA
CDR3 DNA: TGTGCCAGCAGCCGGACTAATCCGAACACCGGGGAGCTGTTTTTT
CDR3 protein: CASSRTNPNTGELFF

V gene: TRBV27
J gene: TRBJ2-2
D gene: NA
clone size: many
CDR3 DNA: TGTGCCACGCCGGCAAGGAACACCGGGGAGCTGTTTTTT
CDR3 protein: CATPARNTGELFF

V gene: TRBV24-1
J gene: TRBJ2-5
D gene: TRBD1
clone size: many
CDR3 DNA: TGTGCCACCGGTCGGACAGGTCAAGAGACCCAGTACTTC
CDR3 protein: CATGRTGQETQYF

V gene: TRBV11-2
J gene: TRBJ2-3
D gene: NA
clone size: few
CDR3 DNA: TGTGCCAGCAGCTTAGATGGCAGGCGAGCCTTAGGCACAGATACGCAGTATTTT
CDR3 protein: CASSLDGRRALGTDTQYF

V gene: TRBV20-1
J gene: TRBJ2-6
D gene: NA
clone size: few
CDR3 DNA: TGCAGTGCTAGTCTTGGGACACCCTTTCTCTCTGGGGCCAACGTCCTGACTTTC
CDR3 protein: CSASLGTPFLSGANVLTF

V gene: TRBV19
J gene: TRBJ2-2
D gene: TRBD2
clone size: NA
CDR3 DNA: TGTGCCAGTATCGGACTAGCGGGAGTAATGGCCGGGGAGCTGTTTTTT
CDR3 protein: CASIGLAGVMAGELFF

V gene: TRBV28
J gene: TRBJ2-7
D gene: TRBD2
clone size: few
CDR3 DNA: TGTGCCAGCAGTTTATTATCAGCGGGAGCGAGGGAGCAGTACTTC
CDR3 protein: CASSLLSAGAREQYF

V gene: TRBV7-9
J gene: TRBJ1-2
D gene: TRBD1
clone size: NA
CDR3 DNA: TGTGCCAGCACCCCGGGACAGGGAGGAAACTACACCTTC
CDR3 protein: CASTPGQGGNYTF

V gene: TRBV6-2/TRBV6-3
J gene: TRBJ2-3
D gene: TRBD2
clone size: NA
CDR3 DNA: TGTGCCAGCAGTTTCGCCGTAGCGGGAGTCGGAACAGATACGCAGTATTTT
CDR3 protein: CASSFAVAGVGTDTQYF

V gene: TRBV20-1
J gene: TRBJ2-5
D gene: NA
clone size: few
CDR3 DNA: TGCAGTGCTAGAACCCACAGGGACGAGACCCAGTACTTC
CDR3 protein: CSARTHRDETQYF

V gene: TRBV9
J gene: TRBJ2-3
D gene: NA
clone size: NA
CDR3 DNA: TGTGCCAGCAGCGTCACAGGGATTCCTCCCACAGATACGCAGTATTTT
CDR3 protein: CASSVTGIPPTDTQYF

V gene: TRBV20-1
J gene: TRBJ2-4
D gene: TRBD2
clone size: NA
CDR3 DNA: TGCAGTGCTAGAGATCAAGCGGGAGGAGCCAAAAACATTCAGTACTTC
CDR3 protein: CSARDQAGGAKNIQYF

V gene: TRBV6-1
J gene: TRBJ2-7
D gene: NA
clone size: NA
CDR3 DNA: TGTGCCAGCGGGCAGGGGAAGCGTTACGAGCAGTACTTC
CDR3 protein: CASGQGKRYEQYF

V gene: TRBV6-2/TRBV6-3
J gene: TRBJ2-5
D gene: NA
clone size: NA
CDR3 DNA: TGTGCCAGCAGTCGTCATCAGCGACTTCCCAGGCAAGAGACCCAGTACTTC
CDR3 protein: CASSRHQRLPRQETQYF

V gene: TRBV7-2
J gene: TRBJ2-2
D gene: NA
clone size: NA
CDR3 DNA: TGTGCCAGCAGCCACCGGGCCCCGTCGGGGGAGCTGTTTTTT
CDR3 protein: CASSHRAPSGELFF